What follows is one TCR beta chain and its context. Its antigen is as yet unknown. The sample carries other DNA sequences with the same CDR3. The test was conducted at deep level. Generated by immunoSEQ multiplex PCR, the TCRdb table keeps only in-frame clones and is missing some. The sample lists around 2.1 million clones; 95% were seen once. This specimen belongs to a study of shared clonotypes between healthy human individuals. Study overall: CD4 naive cells filled three plates per donor, CD4 memory three, CD8 naive two and CD8 memory one. Overall study results and limits: It was the non-shared clonotypes that had lower generation probabilities than clonotypes shared by all four donors. The expectation was that sequencing depth would affect clonotype sharing among donors.

What was sequenced was naive CD4+ T cells sorted from blood. The sample's subset: CD45RA+ positively selected. The clonotype comes from a young man in good health.

The CDR3 DNA reads TGTGCCAGCAGTTCTAGCGGGGGGTACACCGGGGAGCTGTTTTTT. Translation gives CASSSSGGYTGELFF. This chain connects TRBV2 to TRBJ2-2; TRBD2 aligns across 11 bases. CDR1 is SNHLY, CDR2 FYNNEI, per germline. The trim removed 5 bases at V and 3 bases at J, leaving 2 bases unmatched. This CDR3 is 15 amino acids long.